Each of the 13 T cell receptor beta chains below was sequenced from the same sample in a study of chemoradiotherapy in HPV16-positive cancers (dated by TCRdb to 2022 to 2024). The library came from the immunoSEQ multiplex PCR assay. TCRdb took this table from immuneACCESS and kept in-frame rearrangements with V and J called. Such tables lack part of the clones; where checked against another copy, unresolved V genes explain under half of the gap, and the rest is unexplained. This sample is represented by approximately 12,000 clones; about 81% of them were singletons. The ten largest clonotypes hold approximately 1.1% of the sample. The sample was acquired from a patient who underwent chemoradiotherapy. The receptors derive from a human donor with HPV-associated anogenital cancer.

This chain joins TRBV7-3 and TRBJ2-2; D not resolved. The CDR3 consists of 16 residues. Trimming took off 1 base at V and 3 bases at J, with 12 bases between the two ends. Germline assignment: CDR1 SGHTA and CDR2 FQGTGA. The CDR3 loop reads CASSLIAGVDTGELFF. CDR3 coding DNA: TGTGCCAGCAGCTTAATAGCAGGAGTAGACACCGGGGAGCTGTTTTTT. The full variable domain, its missing parts supplied by reference TRBV7-3 and TRBJ2-2, is GAGVSQTPSNKVTEKGKYVELRCDPISGHTALYWYRQSLGQGPEFLIYFQGTGAADDSGLPNDRFFAVRPEGSVSTLKIQRTERGDSAVYLCASSLIAGVDTGELFFGEGSRLTVL.

The CDR3 loop is CASSYGSSDEQFF. As DNA, the CDR3 is TGTGCCAGCAGTTACGGGAGCAGTGACGAGCAGTTCTTC. This chain uses TRBV6-5 with TRBJ2-1, with D possibly TRBD2 on 5 matching bases. This CDR3 has 13 residues. CDR1 MNHEY and CDR2 SVGAGI come from the germline V gene. V gave up 2 bases and J gave up 10 bases, with 12 bases separating them.

The chain combines TRBV5-8 with TRBJ1-1; D might be TRBD1 (5 bases). CDR1 SGHTS and CDR2 YDEGEE come from the germline V gene. This CDR3 comprises 15 residues. Trimming stripped 5 bases from V and 5 bases from J, with 19 bases between. CDR3 in amino acids: CASSLRGSVTTEAFF. CDR3 coding DNA: TGTGCCAGCAGTCTTCGGGGGTCGGTTACTACTGAAGCTTTCTTT.

The gene calls are TRBV10-3 and TRBJ2-5; D is unresolved. The closer fit of TRBJ2-7 to the DNA end suggests the J call may be wrong. The CDR3 contains 12 residues. Looked up from germline, CDR1 is ENHRY and CDR2 is SYGVKD. CDR3 sequence reads: CAISDISYEQYF. CDR3 in DNA: TGTGCCATCAGTGACATCTCCTACGAGCAGTACTTC.

The chain uses TRBV5-1 and TRBJ2-3; TRBD2 aligns across 9 bases. The CDR3 consists of 19 residues. V was clipped by 4 bases and J by 6 bases; unmatched bases: 21. Germline V CDR1 and CDR2: SGHRS, YFSETQ. DNA of the CDR3: TGCGCCAGCAGCCCGGGGGTGGCTAGCGGGGTCCTCACACGGGATACGCAGTATTTT. It specifies CASSPGVASGVLTRDTQYF.

The genes are TRBV7-9 and TRBJ1-2, with D possibly TRBD1 on 5 matching bases. CDR1 SEHNR and CDR2 FQNEAQ come from the germline V gene (reference sequence). V dropped 0 bases and J dropped 0 bases, with 8 bases sitting between them. The CDR3 is 15 amino acids. CDR3 bases: TGTGCCAGCAGCTTAGCGGGGGGAACTAACTATGGCTACACCTTC. Translating it yields CASSLAGGTNYGYTF. The whole variable domain, remainder taken from reference TRBV7-9 and TRBJ1-2, is DTGVSQNPRHKITKRGQNVTFRCDPISEHNRLYWYRQTLGQGPEFLTYFQNEAQLEKSRLLSDRFSAERPKGSFSTLEIQRTEQGDSAMYLCASSLAGGTNYGYTFGSGTRLTVV.

V gene TRBV15 combines with J gene TRBJ2-5, with 8 bases that match TRBD1. The CDR3 has 14 residues. V gave up 6 bases and J gave up 2 bases; unmatched junction bases: 5. Germline V CDR1 and CDR2: LNHNV, YYDKDF (reference sequence). The CDR3 bases are TGTGCCACCAGAAAAGGGACAGGACAAGAGACCCAGTACTTC. This gives the protein CATRKGTGQETQYF.

V gene TRBV6-4 combines with J gene TRBJ2-1; D not certain. The V gene lost 1 base and the J gene lost 0 bases, with 10 bases spanning the gap. This CDR3 contains 16 residues. Germline V CDR1 and CDR2: MRHNA, SNTAGT. The chain's CDR3 is CASSDFSQSSYNEQFF. The CDR3 nucleotides read TGTGCCAGCAGTGACTTTAGCCAGAGCTCCTACAATGAGCAGTTCTTC.

The J gene is TRBJ1-6, the V gene TRBV11-2; D uncertain. Trimming stripped 5 bases from V and 7 bases from J, with 15 bases between. Germline V gene lookup returns CDR1 SGHAT and CDR2 FQNNGV. This CDR3 is built from 15 residues. CDR3 in DNA: TGTGCCAGCAGCCTGTCGGGCCAAAAAAATTCACCCCTCCACTTT. This sequence encodes CASSLSGQKNSPLHF.

V gene TRBV7-2 combines with J gene TRBJ1-6, with TRBD1 as a possible D gene (6 bases). The CDR3 spans 16 residues. V was clipped by 10 bases and J by 3 bases, with 19 bases between them. CDR1 SGHTA and CDR2 FQGNSA come from the germline V gene. In DNA form, the CDR3 reads TGTGCCACCTTCCCGGACAGAGACCACTATAATTCACCCCTCCACTTT. Its translation: CATFPDRDHYNSPLHF.

The chain links TRBV9 to TRBJ1-6; 11 bases map to TRBD1. The CDR3 runs 15 residues. The germline gives CDR1 SGDLS, CDR2 YYNGEE. With V trimmed by 4 bases and J by 9 bases, 6 bases remained unmatched. The CDR3 loop reads CASSPWTGGSSPLHF. CDR3 in DNA: TGTGCCAGCAGCCCATGGACAGGGGGCTCTTCACCCCTCCACTTT.

J is TRBJ1-1 and V is TRBV30; D remains ambiguous. The V gene lost 4 bases and the J gene lost 1 base, with 10 bases spanning the gap. The CDR3 covers 13 residues. Germline CDR1 and CDR2: GTSNPN and SVGIG (reference sequence). The CDR3 here is CAWNVHSNTEAFF. As DNA, the CDR3 is TGTGCCTGGAACGTACACTCGAACACTGAAGCTTTCTTT.

The J gene is TRBJ2-3, the V gene TRBV5-5, with TRBD2 matching over 9 bases. V was clipped by 2 bases and J by 1 base; unmatched bases: 8. CDR3 length equals 17 residues. Germline V gives CDR1 SGHKS, CDR2 YYEKEE (reference sequence). CDR3 in amino acids: CASSFVLAGRGTDTQYF. CDR3 bases: TGTGCCAGCAGCTTTGTCCTAGCGGGGCGGGGCACAGATACGCAGTATTTT.